The 13 T cell receptor beta chains below all came from one sample that was sequenced in a study of blood T cell repertoires in COVID-19. Libraries were prepared by immunoSEQ multiplex PCR; TCRdb keeps only in-frame clonotypes and omits some of them. Seen here are a few hundred thousand clones, around 87% observed once, and the top ten hold around 2.1%. Sequenced input: peripheral blood. These receptors all come from a woman aged 25 to 39 who had recovered from COVID-19.

The chain has TRBV6-6 and TRBJ2-7; D gene uncertain. V lost 4 bases to trimming and J lost 4 bases, with 8 bases between them. This CDR3 is built from 12 residues. Germline V lookup: CDR1 MNHNY, CDR2 SVGAGI (reference sequence). This CDR3 reads CASSSTGYEQYF. The DNA of the CDR3 is TGTGCCAGCAGTTCAACCGGGTACGAGCAGTACTTC.

The chain links TRBV7-2 to TRBJ1-2; no firm D call. The V gene's germline CDR1 is SGHTA and CDR2 FQGNSA. The CDR3 is 13 amino acids. The ends were cut back, 5 bases at V and 5 bases at J, with 12 bases in the middle. In nucleotides, the CDR3 is TGTGCCAGCAGCCCCGGACGGGGATATGGCTACACCTTC. It is translated as CASSPGRGYGYTF.

The chain recombines TRBV2 with TRBJ2-5; the match to TRBD1 covers 8 bases. Trimming took 6 bases from V and 7 from J; bases not matched to a gene: 7. The length of the CDR3 is 13 residues. The germline V gene encodes CDR1 SNHLY and CDR2 FYNNEI. CDR3 protein: CASRGQVAGTQYF. CDR3 bases: TGTGCCAGCAGGGGACAGGTGGCGGGGACCCAGTACTTC.

V is TRBV2 and J is TRBJ1-1, with 8 bases identical to TRBD1. The CDR3 loop spans 13 amino acids. Germline CDR1 SNHLY, CDR2 FYNNEI. Trimming at V came to 10 bases and at J to 4 bases, leaving 8 bases not matched to a gene. The CDR3 bases are TGTGCCACCAAGGGACAGGTCGGCACTGAAGCTTTCTTT. Translating gives CATKGQVGTEAFF.

The sample holds a few counts of this clone. The V and J genes are TRBV5-1 and TRBJ2-7; 10 bases are a match to TRBD2. Germline CDR1 is SGHRS and CDR2 is YFSETQ. The trim removed 4 bases at V and 2 bases at J, leaving 9 bases unmatched. This CDR3 contains 16 residues. The chain's CDR3 is CASSPGTSAFTYEQYF. The CDR3 DNA reads TGCGCCAGCAGCCCCGGGACTAGCGCCTTTACCTACGAGCAGTACTTC.

A note on this clone: The sample holds other DNA sequences that translate to the same CDR3. The chain is built from TRBV6-5 and TRBJ2-7; the match to TRBD2 covers 13 bases. V lost 5 bases, J lost 7 bases, and 2 bases stayed unmatched. The CDR3 has 13 amino acids. Germline V gene data show CDR1 as MNHEY and CDR2 as SVGAGI. CDR3 amino acids: CASSRGLAGEQYF. CDR3 in DNA: TGTGCCAGCAGTCGGGGACTAGCGGGGGAGCAGTACTTC.

The V call is TRBV19, the J call TRBJ1-1; D not resolved. Trimming left V 5 bases short and J 1 base short, with 11 bases between. Germline V gene data show CDR1 as LNHDA and CDR2 as SQIVND (reference sequence). The CDR3 extends over 14 amino acids. CDR3 region: CASSAMTWNTEAFF. The CDR3 nucleotides are TGTGCCAGTAGTGCCATGACTTGGAACACTGAAGCTTTCTTT.

This rearrangement joins TRBV6-4 to TRBJ2-7; D gene unclear. The CDR3 is made up of 13 amino acids. Trimming took 5 bases from V and 6 from J, leaving 14 bases between them. The germline CDR1 and CDR2 sequences are MRHNA and SNTAGT. The DNA of the CDR3 is TGTGCCAGCAGTCTTTCTGGCGGATCCGAGCAGTACTTC. Translation gives CASSLSGGSEQYF.

The chain is built from TRBV24-1 and TRBJ2-3, with TRBD2 as a possible D gene (5 bases). V lost 5 bases, J lost 8 bases, and 13 bases lay in between. The germline V gene has CDR1 KGHDR and CDR2 SFDVKD. The CDR3 spans 13 residues. CDR3 DNA: TGTGCCACCAGTGGGCAGTTGAGCGGTACGCAGTATTTT. Its protein is CATSGQLSGTQYF.

This clone occurred many times. This CDR3 is also generated by other DNA sequences in the sample. The J gene is TRBJ2-2, the V gene TRBV7-2; D unclear. Germline V gives CDR1 SGHTA, CDR2 FQGNSA. V was pared by 4 bases and J by 3 bases, with 3 bases between. This CDR3 comprises 12 residues. CDR3 sequence: CASSSDTGELFF. The CDR3 region has the DNA TGTGCCAGCAGCTCAGACACCGGGGAGCTGTTTTTT.

J is TRBJ1-4 and V is TRBV4-1; D is unresolved. Germline V CDR1 and CDR2: MGHRA, YSYEKL. Trimming cost V 4 bases and J 7 bases, with 13 bases left between them. CDR3 size: 14 residues. DNA of the CDR3: TGCGCCAGCAGCCGGGGAGAGGGAGGTGAAAAACTGTTTTTT. Encoded protein: CASSRGEGGEKLFF.

The DNA for the CDR3 is TGTGCCAGCAGCGGTCCGCGACAGGGGAACTATGGCTACACCTTC. Translating gives CASSGPRQGNYGYTF. This chain joins TRBV6-2 or TRBV6-3 and TRBJ1-2; 8 nucleotides match TRBD1. In germline, CDR1 is MNHEY, CDR2 SVGEGT. The CDR3 length is 15 residues. The ends lost 6 bases at V and 2 bases at J; junction bases unmatched: 8.

CDR3 sequence (DNA): TGTGCCAGCAGCCCATGGCAGGGGAGGGCAGAGACCCAGTACTTC. This translates into CASSPWQGRAETQYF. The chain carries TRBV13 and TRBJ2-5; D perhaps matches TRBD2 (7 bases). V was pared by 5 bases and J by 4 bases, with 17 bases between. The CDR3 runs to 15 residues. Germline lookup yields CDR1 PRHDT and CDR2 FYEKMQ (reference sequence).